This is a list of T cell receptor beta chains from one sample in a study of shared clonotypes between healthy human individuals. Here immunoSEQ multiplex PCR was the method, and the copy in TCRdb shows in-frame clones only, minus some. Seen here are about 770,000 clones, around 77% observed once, and the top ten hold about 1.8%. The sequenced sample consisted of memory CD4+ T cells sorted from blood. These receptor sequences come from a woman in her twenties or thirties in good health. Both conserved end residues are part of each CDR3. Size is stated for part of the rows, as once, few or many counts, or as a class when the clone is expanded.

V gene,clone size,J gene,CDR3 protein
TRBV19,.,TRBJ1-4,CASRAVATNEKLFF
TRBV11-3,.,TRBJ2-1,CASSLLRPSGSRDEQFF
TRBV2,.,TRBJ2-7,CASNPQGAYHEQYF
TRBV6-1,.,.,CASREPGQGYEQYF
TRBV2,.,TRBJ2-3,CASSEQLAGVDTQYF
TRBV7-8,.,TRBJ2-7,CASSLSPSGSYEQYF
TRBV2,.,.,CASRPLTSGAYEQYF
TRBV7-5,few,TRBJ2-7,CVRSSRDSYAYEQYF
TRBV27,.,TRBJ2-5,CASTLLRDRVETQYF
TRBV19,.,TRBJ2-2,CASSMLGSLNTGELFF
TRBV4-1,.,TRBJ1-5,CASSQDQSTGQPQHF
TRBV7-9,.,TRBJ1-3,CASSFKYRVSGNTIYF
TRBV7-9,.,TRBJ2-3,CASSLSAGAVDTQYF
TRBV20-1,.,TRBJ1-2,CSANKQHGYTF
TRBV5-6,.,TRBJ2-2,CASSLDGRVAGELFF
TRBV28,.,TRBJ2-7,CASSFRGTLGYEQYF
TRBV29-1,.,TRBJ1-1,CSAIRQGRDTEAFF
TRBV7-2,.,TRBJ2-7,CASSLWAVGLAGDYEQYF
TRBV19,.,TRBJ2-6,CASSIGPAKSGANVLTF
TRBV28,.,TRBJ1-1,CASITPGNTEAFF
TRBV5-1,.,TRBJ1-1,CASSWDGMNTEAFF
TRBV9,.,TRBJ2-1,CASSPREDLAVEQFF
TRBV2,.,TRBJ2-7,CAALDRGERSYEQYF
TRBV5-1,.,TRBJ2-1,CASSLGLRGRNEQFF
TRBV29-1,.,TRBJ2-3,CSVISSWDTQYF
TRBV5-1,.,TRBJ2-1,CASSLGGLAEHEQFF
TRBV21-1,.,TRBJ2-1,CASSHGISGRLLYNEQFF
TRBV11-2,.,TRBJ2-5,CASSYRHQQETQYF
TRBV11-2,.,TRBJ2-3,CASSLDLRLTDSSTDTQYF
TRBV19,.,TRBJ2-1,CASSSLYGYNEQFF
TRBV28,.,TRBJ1-4,CASSSMGAVDEKLFF
TRBV6-1,many,TRBJ2-5,CASSGRQGFETQYF
TRBV7-9,.,TRBJ2-7,CASSFEGDRGSLRF
TRBV5-1,.,TRBJ2-3,CASSIGQGPTDTQYF
TRBV7-3,.,TRBJ2-7,CASSITGGYEQYF